This TCR beta chain was recovered during a study of human T cells and chemical hapten exposure. Study details: The patients, most of them female, presented with alopecia areata, totalis or universalis. Per-sample variation in TCR yield stemmed mainly from small pooled library volume differences.

Time point denoted: patch test 3, about 24 weeks after DPC sensitization. Regarding treatment: therapeutic diphenylcyclopropenone sensitization with weekly scalp DPC. Study-level points and caveats: TCRs at a frequency above 1 in 1000 stayed unchanged with DPC sensitization.

The CDR3 is 12 residues long. V lost 7 bases, J lost 2 bases, and 6 bases lay in between. CDR1 SGHTA and CDR2 FQGNSA come from the germline V gene. This clonotype has ten or more counts. The antigen is unknown. TCRdb independently ran MiXCR on the RACE reads; one entry per CDR3 protein. The table includes over 100,000 distinct CDR3 sequences, approximately 11% detected once. This TCR was recovered from a woman between 45 and 65 years old with alopecia areata. Some clones in this sample may be carry-over from other donors' samples. The specimen was whole blood, collected in connection with sensitization to the hapten diphenylcyclopropenone (DPC). This chain uses TRBV7-2 with TRBJ1-5; D gene unclear. The CDR3: CASTDRNQPQHF. In DNA, the CDR3 is TGTGCCAGCACTGACCGCAATCAGCCCCAGCATTTT.